This T cell receptor beta chain stems from a study of cytomegalovirus exposure and HLA in healthy donors. CDR1 is SGHAT, CDR2 FQNNGV, per germline. The CDR3 has 13 residues. V was pared by 2 bases and J by 5 bases, with 9 bases between. PCR primers comprised 60 Vbeta and 13 Jbeta primers. The data were produced by immunoSEQ multiplex PCR, yet TCRdb's version contains in-frame clones alone and is incomplete. Of nearly 200,000 clones in the sample, about 79% were seen once. Study-level results: Further analysis was carried out later, and it showed several of the most significant clusters appearing linked to common viral pathogens.

In the case of this clone: Antigen unknown.

The specimen was PBMCs. The chain has TRBV11-2 and TRBJ1-1; a possible D gene is TRBD1 (6 bases). This receptor was taken from a boy between 2 and 10 years old in good health and CMV-seronegative. The CDR3 DNA reads TGTGCCAGCAGCTTACAGGGGCGGACTGAAGCTTTCTTT. Its protein product is CASSLQGRTEAFF.